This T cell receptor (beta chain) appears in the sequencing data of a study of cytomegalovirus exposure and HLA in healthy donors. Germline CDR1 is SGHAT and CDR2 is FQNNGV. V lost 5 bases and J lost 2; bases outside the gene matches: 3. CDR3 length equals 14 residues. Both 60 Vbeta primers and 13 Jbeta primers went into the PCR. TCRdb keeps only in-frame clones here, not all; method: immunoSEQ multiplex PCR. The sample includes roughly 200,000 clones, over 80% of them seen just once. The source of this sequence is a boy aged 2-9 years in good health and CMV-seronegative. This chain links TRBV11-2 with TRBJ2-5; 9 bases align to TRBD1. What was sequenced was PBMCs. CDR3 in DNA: TGTGCCAGCAGCCTCGGACAGGGGCAAGAGACCCAGTACTTC. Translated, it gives CASSLGQGQETQYF.